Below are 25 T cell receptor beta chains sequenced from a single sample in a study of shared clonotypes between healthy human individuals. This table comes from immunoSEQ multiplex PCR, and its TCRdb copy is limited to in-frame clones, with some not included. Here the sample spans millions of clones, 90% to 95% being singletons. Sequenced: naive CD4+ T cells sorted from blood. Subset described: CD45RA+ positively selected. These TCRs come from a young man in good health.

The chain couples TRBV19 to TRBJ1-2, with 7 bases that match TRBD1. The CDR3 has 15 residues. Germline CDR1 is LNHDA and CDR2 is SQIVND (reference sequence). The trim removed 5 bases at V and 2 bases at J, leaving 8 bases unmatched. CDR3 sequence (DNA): TGTGCCAGTAGTTCACAGGGGCCCGGCAACTATGGCTACACCTTC. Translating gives CASSSQGPGNYGYTF.

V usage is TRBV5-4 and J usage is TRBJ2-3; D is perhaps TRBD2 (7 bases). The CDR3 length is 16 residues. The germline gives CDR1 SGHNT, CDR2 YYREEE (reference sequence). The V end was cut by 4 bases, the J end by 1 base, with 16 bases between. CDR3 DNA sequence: TGTGCCAGCAGCCGGGTATGGGGGGGCGGCACAGATACGCAGTATTTT. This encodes CASSRVWGGGTDTQYF.

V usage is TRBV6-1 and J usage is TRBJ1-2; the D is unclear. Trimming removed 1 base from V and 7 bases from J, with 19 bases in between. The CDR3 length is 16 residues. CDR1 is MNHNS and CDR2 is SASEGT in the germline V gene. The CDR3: CASSEVGSPKGSGYTF. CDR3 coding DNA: TGTGCCAGCAGTGAAGTTGGCAGTCCGAAGGGTAGTGGCTACACCTTC.

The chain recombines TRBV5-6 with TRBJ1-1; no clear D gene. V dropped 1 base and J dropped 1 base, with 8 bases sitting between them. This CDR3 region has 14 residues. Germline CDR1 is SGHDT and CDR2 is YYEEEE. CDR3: CASSLYRPNTEAFF. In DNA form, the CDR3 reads TGTGCCAGCAGCTTGTACAGACCGAACACTGAAGCTTTCTTT.

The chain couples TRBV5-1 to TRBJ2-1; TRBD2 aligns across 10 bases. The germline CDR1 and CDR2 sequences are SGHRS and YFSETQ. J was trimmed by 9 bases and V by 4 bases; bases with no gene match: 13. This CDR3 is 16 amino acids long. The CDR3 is CASSLGSSGGWSEQFF. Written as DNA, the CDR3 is TGCGCCAGCAGCCTGGGGTCTAGCGGGGGATGGAGTGAGCAGTTCTTC.

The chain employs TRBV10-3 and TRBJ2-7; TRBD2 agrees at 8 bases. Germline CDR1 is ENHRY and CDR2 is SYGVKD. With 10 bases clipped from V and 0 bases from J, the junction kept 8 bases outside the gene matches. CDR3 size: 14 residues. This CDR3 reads CATWERGNSYEQYF. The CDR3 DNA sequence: TGTGCCACCTGGGAGCGGGGGAACTCCTACGAGCAGTACTTC.

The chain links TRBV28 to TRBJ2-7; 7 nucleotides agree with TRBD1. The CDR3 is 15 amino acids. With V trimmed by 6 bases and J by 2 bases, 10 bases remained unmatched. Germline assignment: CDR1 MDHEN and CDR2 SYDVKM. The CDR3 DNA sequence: TGTGCCAGCAGCACTGACAGGGAACCCCCCTACGAGCAGTACTTC. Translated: CASSTDREPPYEQYF.

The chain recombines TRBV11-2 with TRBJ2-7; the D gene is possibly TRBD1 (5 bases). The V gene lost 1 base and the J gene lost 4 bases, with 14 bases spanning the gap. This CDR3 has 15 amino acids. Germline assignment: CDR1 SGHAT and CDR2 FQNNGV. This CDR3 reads CASSLVSSRGYEQYF. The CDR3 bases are TGTGCCAGCAGCTTAGTTAGTAGTAGGGGTTACGAGCAGTACTTC.

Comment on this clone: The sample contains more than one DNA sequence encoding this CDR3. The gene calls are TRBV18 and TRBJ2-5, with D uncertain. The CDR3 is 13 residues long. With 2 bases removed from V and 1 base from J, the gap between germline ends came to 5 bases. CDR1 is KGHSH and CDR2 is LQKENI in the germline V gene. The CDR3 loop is CASSPGVQETQYF. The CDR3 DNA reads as TGTGCCAGCTCACCAGGAGTCCAAGAGACCCAGTACTTC.

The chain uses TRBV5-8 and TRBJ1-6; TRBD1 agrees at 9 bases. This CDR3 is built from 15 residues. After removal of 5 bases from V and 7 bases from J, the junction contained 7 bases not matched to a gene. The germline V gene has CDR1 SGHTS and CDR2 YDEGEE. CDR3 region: CASSDFGTGNSPLHF. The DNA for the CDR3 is TGTGCCAGCAGTGACTTTGGGACAGGGAATTCACCCCTCCACTTT.

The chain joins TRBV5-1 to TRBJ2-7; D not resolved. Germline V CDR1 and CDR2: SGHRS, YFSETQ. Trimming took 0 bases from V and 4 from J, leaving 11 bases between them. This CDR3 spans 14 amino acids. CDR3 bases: TGCGCCAGCAGCTTGGCCTCCAACCTATACGAGCAGTACTTC. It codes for CASSLASNLYEQYF.

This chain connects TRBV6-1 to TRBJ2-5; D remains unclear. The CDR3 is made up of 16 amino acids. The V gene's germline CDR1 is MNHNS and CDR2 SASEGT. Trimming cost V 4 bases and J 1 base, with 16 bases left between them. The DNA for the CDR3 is TGTGCCAGCAGTGTCCCCGTGGTAGGTTTCCAAGAGACCCAGTACTTC. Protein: CASSVPVVGFQETQYF.

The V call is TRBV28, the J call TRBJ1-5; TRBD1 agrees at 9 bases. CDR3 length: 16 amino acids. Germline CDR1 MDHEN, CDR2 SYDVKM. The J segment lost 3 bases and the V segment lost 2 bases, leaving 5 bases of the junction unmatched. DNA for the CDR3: TGTGCCAGCAGTTTAACAGGGACAGGGAACAATCAGCCCCAGCATTTT. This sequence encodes CASSLTGTGNNQPQHF.

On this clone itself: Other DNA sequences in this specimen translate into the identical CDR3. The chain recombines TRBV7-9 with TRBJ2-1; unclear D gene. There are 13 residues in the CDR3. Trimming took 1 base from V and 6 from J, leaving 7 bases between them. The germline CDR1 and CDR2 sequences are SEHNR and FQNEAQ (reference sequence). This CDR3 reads CASSLEAPNEQFF. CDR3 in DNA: TGTGCCAGCAGCTTAGAGGCTCCCAATGAGCAGTTCTTC.

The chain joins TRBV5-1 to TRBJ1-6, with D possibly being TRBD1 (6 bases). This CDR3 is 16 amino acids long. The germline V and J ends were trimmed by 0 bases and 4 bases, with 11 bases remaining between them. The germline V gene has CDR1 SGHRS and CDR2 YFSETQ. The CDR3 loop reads CASSLDGGGYNSPLHF. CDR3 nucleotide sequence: TGCGCCAGCAGCTTGGACGGGGGCGGGTATAATTCACCCCTCCACTTT.

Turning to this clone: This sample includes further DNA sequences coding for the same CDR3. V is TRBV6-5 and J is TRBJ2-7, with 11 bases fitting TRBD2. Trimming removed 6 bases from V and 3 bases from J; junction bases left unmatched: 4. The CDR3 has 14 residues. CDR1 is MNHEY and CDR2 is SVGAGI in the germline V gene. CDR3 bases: TGTGCCAGCAGCGCTCTAGCGGGGGGCTACGAGCAGTACTTC. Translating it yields CASSALAGGYEQYF.

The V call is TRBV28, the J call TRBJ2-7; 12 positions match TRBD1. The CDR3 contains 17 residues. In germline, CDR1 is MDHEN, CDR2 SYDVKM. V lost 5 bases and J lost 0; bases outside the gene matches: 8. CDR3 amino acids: CASSESRDRGLSYEQYF. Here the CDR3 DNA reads TGTGCCAGCAGTGAAAGTCGGGACAGGGGGCTCTCCTACGAGCAGTACTTC.

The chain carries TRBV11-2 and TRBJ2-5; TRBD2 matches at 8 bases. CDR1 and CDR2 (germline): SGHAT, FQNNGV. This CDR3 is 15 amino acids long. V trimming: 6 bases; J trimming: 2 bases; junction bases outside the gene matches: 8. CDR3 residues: CASRRPGGGQETQYF. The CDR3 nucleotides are TGTGCCAGCAGGCGCCCCGGGGGGGGACAAGAGACCCAGTACTTC.

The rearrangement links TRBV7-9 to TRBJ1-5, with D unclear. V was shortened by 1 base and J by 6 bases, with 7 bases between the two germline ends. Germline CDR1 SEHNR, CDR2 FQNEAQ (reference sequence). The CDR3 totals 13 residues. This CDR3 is CASSLGGIQPQHF. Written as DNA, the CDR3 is TGTGCCAGCAGCTTAGGGGGTATTCAGCCCCAGCATTTT.

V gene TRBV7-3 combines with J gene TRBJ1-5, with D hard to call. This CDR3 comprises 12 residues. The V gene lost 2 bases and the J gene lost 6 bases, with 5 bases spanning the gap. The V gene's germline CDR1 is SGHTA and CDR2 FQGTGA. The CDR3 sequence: CASSLPGQPQHF. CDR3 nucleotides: TGTGCCAGCAGCTTACCGGGTCAGCCCCAGCATTTT.

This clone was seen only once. The CDR3 region has the DNA TGTGCCAGTAGTAAAGACAGGGGGGTACGACAGCCCCAGCATTTT. Encoded protein: CASSKDRGVRQPQHF. This sequence joins TRBV19 and TRBJ1-5; 9 bases map to TRBD1. This CDR3 spans 15 amino acids. V lost 4 bases to trimming and J lost 7 bases; unmatched junction nucleotides: 8. The germline V gene has CDR1 LNHDA and CDR2 SQIVND (reference sequence).

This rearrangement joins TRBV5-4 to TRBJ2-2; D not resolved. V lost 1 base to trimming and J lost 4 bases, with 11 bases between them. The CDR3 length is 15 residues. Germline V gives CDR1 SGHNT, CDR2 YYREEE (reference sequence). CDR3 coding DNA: TGTGCCAGCAGCTTGTCTTCAGTCGTCACCGGGGAGCTGTTTTTT. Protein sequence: CASSLSSVVTGELFF.

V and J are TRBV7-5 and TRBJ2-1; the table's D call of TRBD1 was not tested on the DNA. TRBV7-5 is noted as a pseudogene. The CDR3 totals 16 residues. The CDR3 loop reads CARRRPGQVSYNEQFF. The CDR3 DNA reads TGTGCCAGAAGACGACCTGGACAGGTCAGCTACAATGAGCAGTTCTTC.

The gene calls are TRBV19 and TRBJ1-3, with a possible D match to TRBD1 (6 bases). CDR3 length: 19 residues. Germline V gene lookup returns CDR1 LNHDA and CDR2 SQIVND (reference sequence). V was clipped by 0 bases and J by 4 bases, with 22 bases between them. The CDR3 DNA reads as TGTGCCAGTAGTATAGATCACGAAGGCCCGGGGGCGCGCGGAAACACCATATATTTT. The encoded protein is CASSIDHEGPGARGNTIYF.

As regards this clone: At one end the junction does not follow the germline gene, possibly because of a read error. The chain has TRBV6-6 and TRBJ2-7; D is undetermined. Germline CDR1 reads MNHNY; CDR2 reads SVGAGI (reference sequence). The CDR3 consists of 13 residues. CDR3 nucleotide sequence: TGTGCCAGCAGGTACTCCGGCCTAGGCGAGCAGTACTTC. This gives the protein CASRYSGLGEQYF.